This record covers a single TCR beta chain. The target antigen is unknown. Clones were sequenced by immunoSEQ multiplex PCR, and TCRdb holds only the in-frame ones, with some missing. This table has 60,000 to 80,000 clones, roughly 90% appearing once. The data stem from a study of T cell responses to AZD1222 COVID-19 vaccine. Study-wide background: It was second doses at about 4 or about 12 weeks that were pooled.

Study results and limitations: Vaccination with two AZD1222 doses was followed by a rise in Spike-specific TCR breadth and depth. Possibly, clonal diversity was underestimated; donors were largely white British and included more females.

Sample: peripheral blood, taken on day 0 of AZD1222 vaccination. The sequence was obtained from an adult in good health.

CDR3 nucleotides: TGTGCCAGCAGTTTTACCCGGGGTGACTCACCCCTCCACTTT. It translates to CASSFTRGDSPLHF. V usage is TRBV7-3 and J usage is TRBJ1-6, with D uncertain. CDR3 length: 14 amino acids. Germline CDR1 is SGHTA and CDR2 is FQGTGA. The V end lost 6 bases, the J end lost 10 bases, and 16 bases lay between the germline ends.